This is a list of T cell receptor beta chains from one sample in a study of OX40 agonist ivuxolimab in advanced cancers. Repertoires were generated with immunoSEQ multiplex PCR, while TCRdb's copy carries only in-frame clones and drops some. Of about 78,000 clones listed, roughly 84% are singletons. Sequencing used CD4+ or CD8+ T cells sorted from blood, obtained in a trial of the OX40 agonist ivuxolimab. All receptors come from an adult with an advanced solid tumor such as melanoma, head and neck, liver or kidney cancer. The CDR3 runs from the conserved cysteine through the conserved F or W. The order of the fields is D gene, J gene, V gene, clone size, CDR3 protein, CDR3 DNA. D genes are given only for firm matches. Clone size appears in some rows only: once, few, many, or a class for an expanded clone.

>TRBD2|TRBJ2-5|TRBV13|few
CASSFSVGGRRETQYF
TGTGCCAGCAGCTTTTCCGTGGGCGGGAGAAGAGAGACCCAGTACTTC
>.|TRBJ2-5|TRBV7-2|few
CASSPPGETQYF
TGTGCCAGCAGCCCACCCGGAGAGACCCAGTACTTC
>TRBD2|TRBJ2-2|TRBV7-2|.
CASSPQGLGGAGELFF
TGTGCCAGCAGCCCGCAGGGACTAGGCGGGGCCGGGGAGCTGTTTTTT
>.|TRBJ1-1|TRBV2|.
CASSKGLTSAEAFF
TGTGCCAGCAGTAAGGGACTTACTTCCGCTGAAGCTTTCTTT
>.|TRBJ1-4|TRBV18|.
CASSPPANTEKLFF
TGTGCCAGCTCACCACCGGCAAACACTGAAAAACTGTTTTTT
>.|TRBJ2-2|TRBV7-3|.
CASSRGSGDANTGELFF
TGTGCCAGCAGCCGCGGCAGCGGAGACGCGAACACCGGGGAGCTGTTTTTT
>.|TRBJ2-2|TRBV7-6|.
CASSWGGLTGELFF
TGTGCCAGCAGCTGGGGCGGACTAACCGGGGAGCTGTTTTTT
>.|TRBJ2-7|TRBV29-1|.
CSVIRGGYEQYF
TGCAGCGTTATCAGGGGGGGCTACGAGCAGTACTTC
>.|TRBJ2-3|TRBV10-1|.
CASSVQGGDTQYF
TGCGCCAGCAGTGTGCAGGGGGGTGATACGCAGTATTTT
>.|TRBJ2-5|TRBV5-1|.
CASSSTVYQETQYF
TGCGCCAGCAGCTCGACGGTTTACCAAGAGACCCAGTACTTC
>TRBD1|TRBJ1-2|TRBV5-1|.
CASSLGQGKDGYTF
TGCGCCAGCAGCTTGGGACAGGGGAAAGATGGCTACACCTTC
>TRBD1|TRBJ2-2|TRBV27|.
CASRGTGGVNTGELFF
TGTGCCAGCAGGGGGACAGGGGGTGTTAACACCGGGGAGCTGTTTTTT
>TRBD1|TRBJ1-4|TRBV11-3|.
CASSLGQGFANEKLFF
TGTGCCAGCAGCTTGGGACAGGGGTTTGCTAATGAAAAACTGTTTTTT
>.|TRBJ1-2|TRBV7-2|.
CASSLFMRGAGPKNYGYTF
TGTGCCAGCAGCTTATTCATGCGGGGGGCAGGCCCAAAAAACTATGGCTACACCTTC
>TRBD1|TRBJ2-2|TRBV5-1|.
CASSIQGEIGELFF
TGCGCCAGCAGCATCCAGGGGGAAATCGGGGAGCTGTTTTTT
>TRBD1|TRBJ2-2|TRBV5-1|.
CASSLAGQGAGELFF
TGCGCCAGCAGCTTGGCGGGACAGGGGGCCGGGGAGCTGTTTTTT
>TRBD1|TRBJ2-5|TRBV5-4|.
CASTPRQGLQETQYF
TGTGCCAGCACACCCAGACAGGGGTTACAAGAGACCCAGTACTTC
>TRBD2|TRBJ2-7|TRBV28|.
CASSYLGLAGVPYKQYF
TGTGCCAGCAGCTACCTGGGACTAGCGGGAGTTCCCTACAAGCAGTACTTC
>.|TRBJ2-7|TRBV11-3|.
CASSLFTKMRDGTYEQYF
TGTGCCAGCAGCTTATTTACTAAAATGAGGGACGGTACCTACGAGCAGTACTTC
>.|TRBJ1-6|TRBV14|.
CASSHGQQYNSPLHF
TGTGCCAGCAGCCACGGACAGCAATATAATTCACCCCTCCACTTT
>TRBD1|TRBJ1-5|TRBV12-5|few
CASASDREVGKPQHF
TGTGCTAGTGCCTCCGACAGGGAGGTTGGTAAGCCCCAGCATTTT
>.|TRBJ2-5|TRBV10-2|.
CASALGFVETQYF
TGCGCCAGCGCATTGGGGTTTGTAGAGACCCAGTACTTC
>.|TRBJ2-7|TRBV28|once
CASSSGTSYEQYF
TGTGCCAGCAGTTCCGGGACAAGCTACGAGCAGTACTTC
>.|TRBJ2-7|TRBV11-3|.
CASSPPGSFSYEQYF
TGTGCCAGCAGCCCCCCGGGCAGCTTCTCCTACGAGCAGTACTTC
>.|TRBJ1-6|TRBV7-2|.
CASSSRIGGGANSPLHF
TGTGCCAGCAGCTCCAGGATTGGGGGAGGGGCTAATTCACCCCTCCACTTT
>TRBD1|TRBJ1-1|TRBV6-6|.
CASSITGGTEAFF
TGTGCCAGCAGTATCACAGGGGGCACTGAAGCTTTCTTT
>.|TRBJ1-1|TRBV18|.
CASSQTTGNTEAFF
TGTGCCAGCTCACAAACGACAGGCAACACTGAAGCTTTCTTT
>.|TRBJ2-3|TRBV29-1|.
CSVDGGFTDTQYF
TGCAGCGTTGATGGAGGGTTCACAGATACGCAGTATTTT
>TRBD1|TRBJ2-7|TRBV28|.
CASSRTGPYEQYF
TGTGCCAGCAGTCGGACAGGCCCCTACGAGCAGTACTTC
>.|TRBJ1-2|TRBV5-5|.
CASSLDGTYGYTF
TGTGCCAGCAGCTTGGACGGGACCTATGGCTACACCTTC
>TRBD2|TRBJ2-3|TRBV7-6|.
CASSLPRLAGGTDTQYF
TGTGCCAGCAGCTTACCGAGACTAGCGGGCGGCACAGATACGCAGTATTTT
>TRBD2|TRBJ2-6|TRBV29-1|.
CSVGWGGNSGANVLTF
TGCAGCGTTGGTTGGGGGGGGAACTCTGGGGCCAACGTCCTGACTTTC
>.|TRBJ2-2|TRBV11-2|.
CASSPQSGELFF
TGTGCCAGCAGCCCGCAGTCCGGGGAGCTGTTTTTT
>TRBD1|TRBJ2-3|TRBV29-1|.
CSVGDRAADTQYF
TGCAGCGTTGGAGACAGGGCTGCCGATACGCAGTATTTT
>.|TRBJ1-2|TRBV28|.
CASSLWGYGYTF
TGTGCCAGCAGTTTATGGGGCTATGGCTACACCTTC